Following are 11 T cell receptor beta chains from one sample sequenced in a study of T cells in Graves' hyperthyroidism and ophthalmopathy. There were TCR beta CDR3 regions amplified from RNA transcripts. Initially, a first-round RT-PCR of the TCR CDR3 employed the HTBI primer set. TCRdb independently ran MiXCR on the multiplex PCR reads; one entry per CDR3 protein. The sample has more than 550,000 distinct CDR3 sequences, about 19% seen once; the top ten hold 15% to 20%. Sequencing was performed on blood. The origin of the receptors is a woman aged 50 to 60 with Graves' hyperthyroidism that later progressed to Graves' ophthalmopathy.

In its sample, this clonotype was seen a few times. The genes are TRBV9 and TRBJ2-7; D possibly uses TRBD1 or TRBD2 (6 bases each). Germline V CDR1 and CDR2: SGDLS, YYNGEE. CDR3 size: 13 residues. V lost 6 bases, J lost 5 bases, and 15 bases lay in between. The DNA for the CDR3 is TGTGCCAGCACCCCTGGGGGGCCCGACGAGCAGTACTTC. Translated: CASTPGGPDEQYF.

This clonotype was observed at least ten times. The V and J genes are TRBV3-1 and TRBJ2-3; tentative D call: TRBD1 (6 bases). This CDR3 comprises 17 residues. Germline-derived CDR1 and CDR2 are LGHDT and YNNKEL (reference sequence). Trimming cost V 6 bases and J 0 bases, with 19 bases left between them. CDR3 in amino acids: CASSWTAGAISTDTQYF. In DNA, the CDR3 is TGTGCCAGCAGTTGGACAGCCGGAGCCATTAGCACAGATACGCAGTATTTT.

This clonotype was counted many times. V and J are TRBV20-1 and TRBJ1-1; D possibly corresponds to TRBD1 (5 bases). This CDR3 is built from 14 residues. Germline values: CDR1 DFQATT, CDR2 SNEGSKA (reference sequence). Deletions cut 1 base from V and 5 bases from J, with 14 bases between. The CDR3 DNA sequence: TGCAGTGCTAGAGTGGGGGGTATTGATACTGAAGCTTTCTTT. This encodes CSARVGGIDTEAFF.

J is TRBJ2-2 and V is TRBV4-1, with 7 positions matching TRBD1. Losses at the gene ends were 1 base for V and 2 bases for J; bases not matched to a gene: 4. This CDR3 contains 16 residues. Germline V gene data show CDR1 as MGHRA and CDR2 as YSYEKL. The CDR3 sequence is CASSQGQGRNTGELFF. In nucleotides, the CDR3 is TGCGCCAGCAGCCAAGGACAGGGTCGCAACACCGGGGAGCTGTTTTTT.

In its sample, this clonotype was seen many times. V usage is TRBV20-1 and J usage is TRBJ2-7; 11 nucleotides align to TRBD2. With 4 bases clipped from V and 1 base from J, the junction kept 3 bases outside the gene matches. The germline CDR1 and CDR2 sequences are DFQATT and SNEGSKA (reference sequence). The CDR3 totals 14 residues. The CDR3 loop reads CSATWTSGSYEQYF. CDR3 DNA sequence: TGCAGTGCTACCTGGACTAGCGGGTCCTACGAGCAGTACTTC.

The chain has TRBV29-1 and TRBJ1-5; no definite D call. V was trimmed by 2 bases and J by 4 bases, leaving 9 bases between them. Germline CDR1 reads SQVTM; CDR2 reads ANQGSEA. The CDR3 is 13 amino acids. In DNA form, the CDR3 reads TGCAGCGTTGAACCGCAGCCGAATCAGCCCCAGCATTTT. It translates to CSVEPQPNQPQHF.

This clonotype was seen only a few times. This chain connects TRBV9 to TRBJ1-2; 10 nucleotides match TRBD1. The CDR3 extends over 16 amino acids. V lost 4 bases to trimming and J lost 4 bases; unmatched junction nucleotides: 10. Germline CDR1 and CDR2: SGDLS and YYNGEE. CDR3 sequence: CASSSVGGQGSYGYTF. The CDR3 bases are TGTGCCAGCAGCTCAGTAGGGGGACAGGGGAGCTATGGCTACACCTTC.

This clonotype has at least ten counts. The J gene is TRBJ1-1, the V gene TRBV6-5, with D possibly TRBD1 on 6 matching bases. The CDR3 totals 15 residues. Trimming stripped 0 bases from V and 1 base from J, with 9 bases between. Germline assignment: CDR1 MNHEY and CDR2 SVGAGI. CDR3 DNA: TGTGCCAGCAGTTACTCGGGGACACCGAACACTGAAGCTTTCTTT. Amino acid sequence: CASSYSGTPNTEAFF.

A word on this clonotype: A read error is possible here, since a much larger clone lies one base away. V usage is TRBV12-3 or TRBV12-4 and J usage is TRBJ1-2; TRBD1 matches 10 bases. V shed 8 bases, J shed 4 bases, and the junction held 16 bases outside the gene matches. This CDR3 is 17 amino acids long. The CDR3 reads CASGPLIDRGHGYGYTF. In nucleotides, the CDR3 is TGTGCCAGCGGTCCGTTAATCGACAGGGGGCATGGCTATGGCTACACCTTC.

This clonotype was recorded many times. The chain links TRBV18 to TRBJ2-3, with TRBD2 as a possible D gene (5 bases). V gave up 3 bases and J gave up 2 bases, with 9 bases separating them. There are 14 residues in the CDR3. In germline, CDR1 is KGHSH, CDR2 LQKENI. The CDR3 loop reads CASSPDFNTDTQYF. CDR3 DNA: TGTGCCAGCTCACCGGACTTTAACACAGATACGCAGTATTTT.

This clonotype was seen many times. This chain uses TRBV12-3 or TRBV12-4 with TRBJ1-6; D possibly corresponds to TRBD1 (5 bases). CDR3 size: 14 residues. The V gene lost 6 bases and the J gene lost 7 bases, with 13 bases spanning the gap. The CDR3 protein is CASSRGRQNSPLHF. The CDR3 coding sequence is TGTGCCAGCAGCCGCGGGAGACAGAATTCACCCCTCCACTTT.